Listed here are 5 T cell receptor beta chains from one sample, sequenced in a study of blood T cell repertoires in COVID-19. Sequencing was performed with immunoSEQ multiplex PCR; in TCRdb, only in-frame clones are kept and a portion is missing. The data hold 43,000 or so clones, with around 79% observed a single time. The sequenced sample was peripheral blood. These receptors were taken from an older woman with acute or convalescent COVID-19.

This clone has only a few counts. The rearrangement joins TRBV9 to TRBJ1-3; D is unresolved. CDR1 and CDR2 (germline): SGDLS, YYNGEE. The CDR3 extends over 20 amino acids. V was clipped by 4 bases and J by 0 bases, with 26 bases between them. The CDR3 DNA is TGTGCCAGCAGCCCAAGAGGGTTGGGCAGACCCCTTTACTCTGGAAACACCATATATTTT. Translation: CASSPRGLGRPLYSGNTIYF.

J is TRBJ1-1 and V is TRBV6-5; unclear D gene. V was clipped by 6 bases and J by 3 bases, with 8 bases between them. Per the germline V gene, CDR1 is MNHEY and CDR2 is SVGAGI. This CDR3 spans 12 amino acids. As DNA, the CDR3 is TGTGCCAGCAGACACCCTCACACTGAAGCTTTCTTT. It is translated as CASRHPHTEAFF.

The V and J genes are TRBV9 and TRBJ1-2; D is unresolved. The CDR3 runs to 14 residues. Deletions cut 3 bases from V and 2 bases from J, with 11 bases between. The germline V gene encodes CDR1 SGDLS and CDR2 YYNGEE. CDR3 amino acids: CASSASGPNYGYTF. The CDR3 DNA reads TGTGCCAGCAGCGCCTCGGGTCCAAACTATGGCTACACCTTC.

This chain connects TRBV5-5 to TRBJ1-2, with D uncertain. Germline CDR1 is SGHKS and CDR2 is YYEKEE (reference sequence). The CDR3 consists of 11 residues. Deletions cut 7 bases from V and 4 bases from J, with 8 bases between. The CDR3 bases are TGTGCCAGCTTCCATTCCTATGGCTACACCTTC. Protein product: CASFHSYGYTF.

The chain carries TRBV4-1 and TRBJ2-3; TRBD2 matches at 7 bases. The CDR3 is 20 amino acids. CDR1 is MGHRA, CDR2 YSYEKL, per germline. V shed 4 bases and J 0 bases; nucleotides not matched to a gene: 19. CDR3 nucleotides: TGCGCCAGCAGCCCGGGGGGAGAGGGGCTAGCGTTTGTCAGCACAGATACGCAGTATTTT. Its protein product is CASSPGGEGLAFVSTDTQYF.